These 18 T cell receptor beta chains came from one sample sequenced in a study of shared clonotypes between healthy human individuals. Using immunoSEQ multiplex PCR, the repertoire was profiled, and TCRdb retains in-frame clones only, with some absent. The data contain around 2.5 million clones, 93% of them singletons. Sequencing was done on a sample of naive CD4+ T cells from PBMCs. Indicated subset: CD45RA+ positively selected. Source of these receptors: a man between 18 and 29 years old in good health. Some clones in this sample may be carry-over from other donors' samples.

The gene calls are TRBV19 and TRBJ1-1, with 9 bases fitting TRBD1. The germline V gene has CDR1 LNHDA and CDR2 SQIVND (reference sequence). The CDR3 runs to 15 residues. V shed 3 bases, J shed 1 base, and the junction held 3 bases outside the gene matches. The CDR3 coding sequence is TGTGCCAGTAGTATCTCGGACAGGGGGAACACTGAAGCTTTCTTT. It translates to CASSISDRGNTEAFF. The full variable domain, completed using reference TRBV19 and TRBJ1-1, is DGGITQSPKYLFRKEGQNVTLSCEQNLNHDAMYWYRQDPGQGLRLIYYSQIVNDFQKGDIAEGYSVSREKKESFPLTVTSAQKNPTAFYLCASSISDRGNTEAFFGQGTRLTVV.

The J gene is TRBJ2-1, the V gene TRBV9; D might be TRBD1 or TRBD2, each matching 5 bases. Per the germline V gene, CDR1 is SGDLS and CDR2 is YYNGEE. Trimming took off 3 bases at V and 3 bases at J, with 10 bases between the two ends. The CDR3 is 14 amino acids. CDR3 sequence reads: CASSAGPDYNEQFF. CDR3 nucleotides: TGTGCCAGCAGCGCGGGGCCTGACTACAATGAGCAGTTCTTC.

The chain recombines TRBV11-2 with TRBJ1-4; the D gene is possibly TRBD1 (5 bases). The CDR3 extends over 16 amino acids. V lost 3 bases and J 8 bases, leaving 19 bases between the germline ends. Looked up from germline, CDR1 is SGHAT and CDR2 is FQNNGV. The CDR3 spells CASSFNPGREGEKLFF. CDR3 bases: TGTGCCAGCAGCTTTAACCCAGGGAGGGAAGGAGAAAAACTGTTTTTT.

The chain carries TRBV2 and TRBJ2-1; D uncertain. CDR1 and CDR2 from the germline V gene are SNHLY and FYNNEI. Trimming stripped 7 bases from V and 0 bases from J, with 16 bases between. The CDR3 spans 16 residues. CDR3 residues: CASIAVGLPSYNEQFF. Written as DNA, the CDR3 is TGTGCCAGCATTGCGGTCGGGTTACCCTCCTACAATGAGCAGTTCTTC.

The CDR3 sequence: CASSGQGSKNLAGELFF. The DNA for the CDR3 is TGTGCCAGCAGTGGGCAGGGAAGTAAGAACCTCGCCGGGGAGCTGTTTTTT. The V and J genes are TRBV28 and TRBJ2-2; a weak D match, TRBD1 (5 bases). Germline V lookup: CDR1 MDHEN, CDR2 SYDVKM. Trimming removed 5 bases at V and 6 bases at J, with 22 bases between. The CDR3 has 17 amino acids.

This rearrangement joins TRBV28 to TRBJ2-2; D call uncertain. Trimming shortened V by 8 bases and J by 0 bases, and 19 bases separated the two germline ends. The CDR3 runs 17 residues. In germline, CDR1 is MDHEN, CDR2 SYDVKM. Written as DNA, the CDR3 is TGTGCCAGCTTAGCCCCCCCATACAGCACGAACACCGGGGAGCTGTTTTTT. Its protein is CASLAPPYSTNTGELFF. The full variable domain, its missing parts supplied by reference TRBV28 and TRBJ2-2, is DVKVTQSSRYLVKRTGEKVFLECVQDMDHENMFWYRQDPGLGLRLIYFSYDVKMKEKGDIPEGYSVSREKKERFSLILESASTNQTSMYLCASLAPPYSTNTGELFFGEGSRLTVL.

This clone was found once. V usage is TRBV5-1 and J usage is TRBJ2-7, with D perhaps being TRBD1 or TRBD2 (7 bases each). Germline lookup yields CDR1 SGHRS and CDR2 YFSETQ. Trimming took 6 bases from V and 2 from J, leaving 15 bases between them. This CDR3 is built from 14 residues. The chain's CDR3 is CASNRDSGAYEQYF. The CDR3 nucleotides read TGCGCCAGCAACCGGGACAGCGGGGCCTACGAGCAGTACTTC.

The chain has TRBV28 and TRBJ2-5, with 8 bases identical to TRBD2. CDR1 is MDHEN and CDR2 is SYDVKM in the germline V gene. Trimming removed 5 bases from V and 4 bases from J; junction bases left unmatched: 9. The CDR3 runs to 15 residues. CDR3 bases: TGTGCCAGCAGTCCCCCGGTAGCGGGACGAGAGACCCAGTACTTC. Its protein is CASSPPVAGRETQYF.

CDR3 in amino acids: CASSPPRGQRAIQETQYF. The CDR3 region has the DNA TGTGCCAGCTCACCCCCCCGGGGCCAGCGGGCCATCCAAGAGACCCAGTACTTC. The V call is TRBV18, the J call TRBJ2-5, with D possibly TRBD2 on 6 matching bases. Germline V lookup: CDR1 KGHSH, CDR2 LQKENI. The CDR3 extends over 18 amino acids. V lost 3 bases to trimming and J lost 1 base, with 21 bases between them.

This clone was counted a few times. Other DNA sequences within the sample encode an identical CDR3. Written as DNA, the CDR3 is TGTGCCAGCAGCGTAGGAGTGAACACCGGGGAGCTGTTTTTT. This codes for CASSVGVNTGELFF. This chain links TRBV9 with TRBJ2-2; unclear D gene. V gave up 0 bases and J gave up 1 base, with 4 bases separating them. The CDR3 extends over 14 amino acids. The germline gives CDR1 SGDLS, CDR2 YYNGEE.

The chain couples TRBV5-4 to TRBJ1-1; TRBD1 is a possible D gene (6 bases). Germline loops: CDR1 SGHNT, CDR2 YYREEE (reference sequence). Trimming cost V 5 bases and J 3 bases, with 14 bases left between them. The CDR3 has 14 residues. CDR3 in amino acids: CASSWDTIDTEAFF. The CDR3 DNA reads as TGTGCCAGCAGTTGGGACACGATAGACACTGAAGCTTTCTTT.

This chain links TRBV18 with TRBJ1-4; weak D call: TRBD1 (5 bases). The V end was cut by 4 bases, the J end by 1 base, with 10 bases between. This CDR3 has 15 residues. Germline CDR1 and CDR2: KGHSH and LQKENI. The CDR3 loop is CASSHSTGTNEKLFF. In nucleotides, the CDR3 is TGTGCCAGCTCACACTCCACAGGAACTAATGAAAAACTGTTTTTT.

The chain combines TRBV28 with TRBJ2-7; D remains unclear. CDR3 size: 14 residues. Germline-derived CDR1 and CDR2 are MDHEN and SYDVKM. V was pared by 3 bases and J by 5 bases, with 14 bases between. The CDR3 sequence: CASSFRAISHEQYF. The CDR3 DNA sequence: TGTGCCAGCAGTTTCAGAGCGATATCCCACGAGCAGTACTTC. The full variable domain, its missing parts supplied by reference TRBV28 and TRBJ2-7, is DVKVTQSSRYLVKRTGEKVFLECVQDMDHENMFWYRQDPGLGLRLIYFSYDVKMKEKGDIPEGYSVSREKKERFSLILESASTNQTSMYLCASSFRAISHEQYFGPGTRLTVT.

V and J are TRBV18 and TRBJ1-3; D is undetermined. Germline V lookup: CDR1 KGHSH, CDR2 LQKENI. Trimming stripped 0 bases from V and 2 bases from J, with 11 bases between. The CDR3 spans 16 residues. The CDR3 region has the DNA TGTGCCAGCTCACCACCGTCCGTGACCCCTGGAAACACCATATATTTT. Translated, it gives CASSPPSVTPGNTIYF.

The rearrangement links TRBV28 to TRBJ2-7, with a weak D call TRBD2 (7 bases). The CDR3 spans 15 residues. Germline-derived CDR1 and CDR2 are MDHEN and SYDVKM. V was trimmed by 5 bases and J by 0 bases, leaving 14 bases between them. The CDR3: CASSGTGRASYEQYF. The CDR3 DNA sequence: TGTGCCAGCAGTGGAACAGGGAGGGCCTCCTACGAGCAGTACTTC.

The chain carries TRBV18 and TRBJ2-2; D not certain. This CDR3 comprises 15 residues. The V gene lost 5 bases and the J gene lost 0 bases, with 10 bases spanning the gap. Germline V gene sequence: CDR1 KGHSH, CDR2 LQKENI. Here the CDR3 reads CASSIRQTNTGELFF. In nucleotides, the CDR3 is TGTGCCAGCTCAATACGGCAGACGAACACCGGGGAGCTGTTTTTT. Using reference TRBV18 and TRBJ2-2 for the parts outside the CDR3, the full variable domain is NAGVMQNPRHLVRRRGQEARLRCSPMKGHSHVYWYRQLPEEGLKFMVYLQKENIIDESGMPKERFSAEFPKEGPSILRIQQVVRGDSAAYFCASSIRQTNTGELFFGEGSRLTVL.

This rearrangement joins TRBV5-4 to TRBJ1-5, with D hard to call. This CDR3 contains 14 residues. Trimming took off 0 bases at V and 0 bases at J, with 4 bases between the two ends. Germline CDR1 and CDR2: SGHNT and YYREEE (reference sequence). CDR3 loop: CASSLAFSNQPQHF. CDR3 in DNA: TGTGCCAGCAGCTTGGCTTTTAGCAATCAGCCCCAGCATTTT.

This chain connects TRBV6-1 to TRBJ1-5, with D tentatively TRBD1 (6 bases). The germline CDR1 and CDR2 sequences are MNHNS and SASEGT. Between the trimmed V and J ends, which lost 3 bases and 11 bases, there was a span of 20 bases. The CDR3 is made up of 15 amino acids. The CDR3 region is CASSEVQGFLGAQHF. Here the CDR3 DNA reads TGTGCCAGCAGTGAGGTACAGGGTTTCTTGGGGGCCCAGCATTTT.